The T cell receptor beta chain under discussion was sequenced for a study of blood T cells in healthy people across ages (dated by TCRdb to the mid-2010s). A note on the overall study: Template switching captured roughly one uniquely barcoded TCR beta cDNA molecule per two T cells in model experiments. The donors were divided into four age groups: young (average around 15 years), middle-aged (about 40), aged (approximately 62) and long-lived (around 80). The study analyzed two additional independent replicas of 1 million unique cDNA reads from the same blood draw for two donors, one aged 18 to 29 and one aged 80 or older. To track age-related changes in TCR beta repertoire diversity, the study relied on deep sequencing normalized with unique cDNA molecular identifiers. To avoid experimental bias, donors of different ages were randomly spread across the sequencing lanes. The investigation overall reported the following: Observed TCR beta diversity per million T cells fell roughly linearly with age, and a significant reduction was already apparent by age roughly 40. There was a strong correlation between observed TCR beta diversity and the percentage of naive T cells measured by flow cytometry. Donor CMV infection status was unknown, potentially confounding age-related changes in expanded clonotypes. Compared with the aged group, the long-lived group had more naive CD4+ T cells, fewer expanded clones and increased TCR diversity, a pattern suggesting age selection. Since profiling was done on bulk unsorted PBMCs, naive and antigen-experienced compartments could not be conclusively compared. Estimates of total diversity from one million sequenced T cells were regarded as lower bounds and underestimates.

Receptor libraries were prepared by 5' RACE. TCRdb records Illumina HiSeq 2500 as the sequencer. A second PCR of roughly 6 to 11 cycles was performed with a sample-barcoded 5' primer and a J-beta primer mix. A unique molecular identifier was introduced onto each TCR beta cDNA molecule by a template-switch 5' adaptor carrying 12 random nucleotides. At least 2.5 million CDR3-containing paired-end reads were obtained from each sample. The Mint cDNA synthesis kit, primed by a TRBC-specific oligonucleotide, was used to synthesize first-strand cDNA from all RNA. Following uracil-DNA glycosylase treatment, all cDNA underwent a first 18-cycle PCR with the universal primers M1SS and BC2_uni_R. The published analysis was carried out like this. Normalization of each sample was performed by random selection of 1 million high-quality reads, each carrying a distinct molecular identifier. Reads with shared molecular identifiers were discarded instead of being binned into consensus sequences. MiTCR, with a Q25 quality threshold and the strictest error-elimination algorithm, was used for CDR3 identification, clonotype clustering and error correction. A nonparametric unseen species model with Euler transformation was used to estimate lower-bound total TCR beta diversity. TCRdb ran its own pipeline on the public reads, namely fastp trimming at Q25 and MiXCR clone calling, and kept in-frame beta chains. Each record represents a unique CDR3 protein, reported with the most common genes and DNA among its rows. Here the V and J calls rest on TCRdb's processing, not on the authors' analysis. In this sample the table shows approximately 800,000 distinct CDR3 sequences, 60% to 80% of which occur a single time. Clones ranked in the top ten supply about 30% of the sample.

In the case of this clonotype: Its antigen target is currently unknown. Base qualities are not at hand, and no much larger clone is one base apart.

The CDR3 runs 18 amino acids, cysteine and phenylalanine included. This entry keeps only the CDR3 DNA: 54 bases, framed from base 1. The donors were 40 or so Caucasian individuals from Russia, aged roughly 6 to 100 years, who were systemically healthy. Each donor gave 8 to 10 milliliters of peripheral blood, drawn into EDTA-treated Vacutainer tubes. Ficoll-Paque density-gradient centrifugation was used to isolate PBMCs, with at least 6 million obtained per sample. Trizol reagent was used to extract total RNA from PBMCs, with at least 6 micrograms per sample. Naive CD45RAhigh/CD27high T cell percentages were measured by flow cytometry on a PBMC aliquot from every donor.

What was sequenced was blood. This receptor was obtained from a man aged 30 to 39 in good health. The rearrangement combines TRBV12-3 or TRBV12-4 with TRBJ2-7, and 12 bases in between align with TRBD2. The tail of the sequence fits TRBJ2-5 better, so the J call may be wrong. Read as DNA, the sequence is TGTGCCAGCAGTTTATATCCCCGACTAGCGGGGGTAGGAGAGACCCAGTACTTC. Translated, it gives CASSLYPRLAGVGETQYF.